This record looks at one T cell receptor (beta chain) sequence and its context. Its specificity is unknown. The CDR3 sequence is 14 residues long. This sample was included in a study of T cell responses to AZD1222 COVID-19 vaccine. The study's findings and limits: Only after the peak T cell response were repertoires sampled. The reported proportion of spike-specific TCRs targeting unmutated variant regions was nearly half. CD4 TCRs covered the whole spike, strongest at regions 160-218 and 743-854.

TCRdb keeps only in-frame clones here, not all; method: immunoSEQ multiplex PCR. The profile shows roughly 14,000 clones, about 88% of them singletons. The starting material was peripheral blood, obtained 28 days after the second AZD1222 dose. This clonotype was obtained from an adult who received the AZD1222 COVID-19 vaccine. The rearrangement joins TRBV21-1 to TRBJ2-7; the table's D call, TRBD1, was not checked against the DNA. TRBV21-1 is described as a pseudogene. CDR3 coding DNA: TGTGCCAGCAGCAAGTCGGAACAGATCTACGAGCAGTACTTC. This sequence encodes CASSKSEQIYEQYF.